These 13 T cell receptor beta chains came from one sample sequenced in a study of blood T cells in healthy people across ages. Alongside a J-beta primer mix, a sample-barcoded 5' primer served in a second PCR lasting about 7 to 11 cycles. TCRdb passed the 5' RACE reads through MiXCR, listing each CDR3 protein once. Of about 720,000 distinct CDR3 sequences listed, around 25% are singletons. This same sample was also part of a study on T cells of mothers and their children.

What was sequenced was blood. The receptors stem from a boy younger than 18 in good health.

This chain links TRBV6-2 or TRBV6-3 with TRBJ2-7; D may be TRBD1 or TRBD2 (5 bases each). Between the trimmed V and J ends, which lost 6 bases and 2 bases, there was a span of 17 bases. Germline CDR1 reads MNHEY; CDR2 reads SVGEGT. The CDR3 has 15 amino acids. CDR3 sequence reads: CASSLLRDGPYEQYF. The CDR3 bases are TGTGCCAGCAGCTTGCTCCGGGACGGACCCTACGAGCAGTACTTC.

The CDR3 reads CASSLEGLTNEKLFF. The CDR3 nucleotides read TGTGCCAGCAGCCTCGAAGGCCTAACTAATGAAAAACTGTTTTTT. The chain is built from TRBV28 and TRBJ1-4; D unresolved. CDR1 and CDR2 from the germline V gene are MDHEN and SYDVKM. V lost 6 bases and J 1 base, leaving 12 bases between the germline ends. CDR3 length equals 15 residues.

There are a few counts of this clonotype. The CDR3 DNA follows: TGTGCCAGCAGTCTCCACAGAAGGGAGAAGGAGACCCAGTACTTC. It codes for CASSLHRREKETQYF. This rearrangement joins TRBV6-5 to TRBJ2-5, with D perhaps TRBD2 (5 bases). Germline assignment: CDR1 MNHEY and CDR2 SVGAGI. CDR3 length equals 15 residues. With 5 bases removed from V and 5 bases from J, the gap between germline ends came to 18 bases.

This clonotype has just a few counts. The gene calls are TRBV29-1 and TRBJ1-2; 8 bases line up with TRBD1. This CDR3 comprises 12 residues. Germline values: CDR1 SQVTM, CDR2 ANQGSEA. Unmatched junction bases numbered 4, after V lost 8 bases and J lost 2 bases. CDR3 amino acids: CSTWTGNYGYTF. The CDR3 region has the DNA TGCAGCACATGGACAGGGAACTATGGCTACACCTTC.

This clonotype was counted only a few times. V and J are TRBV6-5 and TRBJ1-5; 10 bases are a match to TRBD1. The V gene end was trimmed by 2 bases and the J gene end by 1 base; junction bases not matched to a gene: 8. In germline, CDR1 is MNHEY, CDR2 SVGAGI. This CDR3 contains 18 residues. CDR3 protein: CASSYRGQGPASNQPQHF. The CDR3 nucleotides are TGTGCCAGCAGTTACCGGGGACAGGGGCCCGCAAGCAATCAGCCCCAGCATTTT.

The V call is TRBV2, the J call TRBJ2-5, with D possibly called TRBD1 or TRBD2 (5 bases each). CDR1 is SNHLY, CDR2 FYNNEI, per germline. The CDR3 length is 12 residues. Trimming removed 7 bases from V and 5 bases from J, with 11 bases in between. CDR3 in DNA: TGTGCCAGCAAGAGGGGCGCGGAGACCCAGTACTTC. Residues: CASKRGAETQYF.

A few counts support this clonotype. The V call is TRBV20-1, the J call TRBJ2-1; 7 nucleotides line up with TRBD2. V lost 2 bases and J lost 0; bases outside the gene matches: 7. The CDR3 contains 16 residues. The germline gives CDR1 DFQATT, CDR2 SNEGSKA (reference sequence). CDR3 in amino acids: CSARRWASGSYNEQFF. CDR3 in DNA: TGCAGTGCTAGAAGGTGGGCTAGCGGCTCCTACAATGAGCAGTTCTTC.

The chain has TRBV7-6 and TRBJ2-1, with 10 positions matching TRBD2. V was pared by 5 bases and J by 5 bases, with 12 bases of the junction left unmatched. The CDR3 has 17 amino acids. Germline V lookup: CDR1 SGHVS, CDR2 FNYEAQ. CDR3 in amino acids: CASSLYPLAGEDNEQFF. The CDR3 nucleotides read TGTGCCAGCAGCCTCTACCCCCTAGCGGGGGAAGACAATGAGCAGTTCTTC.

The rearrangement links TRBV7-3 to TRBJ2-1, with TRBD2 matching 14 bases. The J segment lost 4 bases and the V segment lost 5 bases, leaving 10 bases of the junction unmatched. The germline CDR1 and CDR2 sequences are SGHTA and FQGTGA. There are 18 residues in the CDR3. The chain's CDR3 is CASSPRGLAGEGYNEQFF. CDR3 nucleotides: TGTGCCAGCAGCCCTCGGGGACTAGCGGGAGAGGGGTACAATGAGCAGTTCTTC. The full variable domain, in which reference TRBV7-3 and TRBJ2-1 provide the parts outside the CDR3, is GAGVSQTPSNKVTEKGKYVELRCDPISGHTALYWYRQSLGQGPEFLIYFQGTGAADDSGLPNDRFFAVRPEGSVSTLKIQRTERGDSAVYLCASSPRGLAGEGYNEQFFGPGTRLTVL.

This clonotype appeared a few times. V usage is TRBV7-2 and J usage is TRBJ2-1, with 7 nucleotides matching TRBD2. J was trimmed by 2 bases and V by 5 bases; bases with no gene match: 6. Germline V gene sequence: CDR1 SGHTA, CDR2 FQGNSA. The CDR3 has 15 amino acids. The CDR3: CASSRGSLAYNEQFF. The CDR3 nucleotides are TGTGCCAGCAGCCGCGGGAGTCTCGCCTACAATGAGCAGTTCTTC. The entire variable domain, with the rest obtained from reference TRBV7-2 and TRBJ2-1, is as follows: GAGVSQSPSNKVTEKGKDVELRCDPISGHTALYWYRQSLGQGLEFLIYFQGNSAPDKSGLPSDRFSAERTGGSVSTLTIQRTQQEDSAVYLCASSRGSLAYNEQFFGPGTRLTVL.

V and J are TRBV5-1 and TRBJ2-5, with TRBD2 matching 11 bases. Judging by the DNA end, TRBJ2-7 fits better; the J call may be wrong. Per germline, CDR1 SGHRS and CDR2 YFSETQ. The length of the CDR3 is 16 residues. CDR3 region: CASSQTGTSGSYEQYF. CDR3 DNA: TGCGCCAGCAGCCAAACCGGGACTAGCGGATCCTACGAGCAGTACTTC.

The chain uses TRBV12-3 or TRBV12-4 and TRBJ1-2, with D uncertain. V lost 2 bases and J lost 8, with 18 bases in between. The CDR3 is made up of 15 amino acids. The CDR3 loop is CASSLIGLRVGGYTF. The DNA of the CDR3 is TGTGCCAGCAGTTTAATAGGGTTGAGGGTTGGGGGCTACACCTTC.

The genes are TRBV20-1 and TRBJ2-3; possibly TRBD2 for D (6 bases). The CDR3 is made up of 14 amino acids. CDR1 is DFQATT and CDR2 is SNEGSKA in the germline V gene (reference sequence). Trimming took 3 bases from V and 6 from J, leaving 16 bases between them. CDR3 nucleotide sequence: TGCAGTGCTAGTGCGGGACGGGACTCTGATACGCAGTATTTT. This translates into CSASAGRDSDTQYF.